This T cell receptor beta chain stems from a study of PD-1 blockade in classical Hodgkin lymphoma. Study findings and constraints: What caused the repertoire differences, perhaps disease activity or prior therapy, remains undefined. CD4+ but not CD8+ TCR diversity rose significantly by C4D1. Exclusion applied to patients who initiated nivolumab less than 1 year following ASCT.

Remarks on this clone: Its antigen remains unidentified.

Each patient's relapse followed autologous stem cell transplantation, and brentuximab vedotin exposure varied. Reported best responses ranged across complete response, partial response or progressive disease. TCRdb keeps only in-frame clones here, not all; method: immunoSEQ multiplex PCR. The table records 40,000 to 55,000 clones, roughly 90% of them present only once. This CDR3 is 15 amino acids long. Germline loops: CDR1 MNHNS, CDR2 SASEGT. Trimming stripped 3 bases from V and 6 bases from J, with 12 bases between. This chain uses TRBV6-1 with TRBJ1-6, with a tentative D call TRBD1 (5 bases). This receptor was obtained from a human donor with classical Hodgkin lymphoma. The sequenced sample was peripheral blood mononuclear cells (PBMCs), obtained at baseline. The CDR3 region has the DNA TGTGCCAGCAGTGAGCTCCGGGACTTTAATTCACCCCTCCACTTT. Its translation is CASSELRDFNSPLHF.